Presented here are 27 T cell receptor beta chains from one specimen sequenced in a study of post-analysis software for immune sequencing data. Whole-study findings and limits: Patients had higher frequencies than controls of a handful of TRBV segments, including TRBV5-6, TRBV5-1 and TRBV20-1.

Their cognate antigens are unknown. Each TCR beta cDNA library carried unique molecular identifiers. TCRdb analysed the PCR reads with MiXCR anew, one entry per CDR3 protein. The data hold 350,000 to 450,000 distinct CDR3 sequences, with approximately 33% observed a single time. Specimen: blood. These receptors were taken from a girl aged 5-17 years with multiple sclerosis.

This clonotype was recorded a few times. The chain is built from TRBV7-2 and TRBJ2-3; D is possibly TRBD1 or TRBD2 (7 bases each). The CDR3 consists of 14 residues. Deletions cut 3 bases from V and 6 bases from J, with 13 bases between. Germline CDR1 SGHTA, CDR2 FQGNSA. CDR3 nucleotide sequence: TGTGCCAGCAGCTTCAGACAGGGAGGGGATACGCAGTATTTT. The encoded protein is CASSFRQGGDTQYF.

The rearrangement joins TRBV15 to TRBJ2-1, with 9 bases identical to TRBD2. With 0 bases clipped from V and 2 bases from J, the junction kept 2 bases outside the gene matches. The germline V gene encodes CDR1 LNHNV and CDR2 YYDKDF (reference sequence). The CDR3 contains 16 residues. CDR3 amino acids: CATSRDGGGAYNEQFF. DNA of the CDR3: TGTGCCACCAGCAGAGACGGCGGGGGGGCCTACAATGAGCAGTTCTTC.

Worth noting for this clonotype: The junction and the germline gene differ at one end; a read error may be behind it. This chain uses TRBV7-2 with TRBJ1-2, with TRBD1 as a possible D gene (5 bases). The CDR3 covers 17 residues. The germline CDR1 and CDR2 sequences are SGHTA and FQGNSA. The CDR3 is CASSPDPGPRRAYGDTF. The DNA for the CDR3 is TGTGCCAGCAGCCCCGACCCGGGACCCCGGCGGGCCTATGGCGACACCTTC.

This clonotype was recorded a few times. This chain joins TRBV9 and TRBJ2-3; the D is unclear. V gave up 0 bases and J gave up 1 base, with 15 bases separating them. The CDR3 covers 17 residues. CDR1 is SGDLS and CDR2 is YYNGEE in the germline V gene. CDR3 bases: TGTGCCAGCAGCGTAGACCACGCCACATTCGGCACAGATACGCAGTATTTT. This gives the protein CASSVDHATFGTDTQYF.

This clonotype was seen just once. This chain joins TRBV7-2 and TRBJ1-2, with no clear D. CDR1 is SGHTA, CDR2 FQGNSA, per germline. This CDR3 is built from 13 residues. With 6 bases removed from V and 8 bases from J, the gap between germline ends came to 16 bases. The DNA for the CDR3 is TGTGCCAGCAGTCGCGACCTGGGCGGGGGCTACACCTTC. Protein: CASSRDLGGGYTF.

This clonotype was seen a few times. The V gene is TRBV5-1, the J gene TRBJ2-7; 7 bases fit TRBD1. The ends lost 0 bases at V and 5 bases at J; junction bases unmatched: 11. This CDR3 comprises 16 residues. Germline CDR1 SGHRS, CDR2 YFSETQ. This CDR3 is CASSLGVRGSRDEQYF. CDR3 nucleotides: TGCGCCAGCAGCTTGGGGGTCAGGGGGAGTCGCGACGAGCAGTACTTC.

V and J are TRBV29-1 and TRBJ2-2; TRBD1 matches at 7 bases. Germline assignment: CDR1 SQVTM and CDR2 ANQGSEA. The CDR3 covers 13 residues. The trim removed 5 bases at V and 6 bases at J, leaving 6 bases unmatched. The CDR3 is CSVQGETAGELFF. The DNA for the CDR3 is TGCAGCGTTCAGGGGGAGACGGCCGGGGAGCTGTTTTTT.

In its sample, this clonotype was seen many times. V usage is TRBV4-1 and J usage is TRBJ2-1; 10 bases fit TRBD2. The V gene's germline CDR1 is MGHRA and CDR2 YSYEKL. This CDR3 has 18 residues. Trimming took 2 bases from V and 2 from J; bases not matched to a gene: 9. CDR3 residues: CASSQFGSGGAPYNEQFF. As DNA, the CDR3 is TGCGCCAGCAGCCAATTTGGGAGCGGGGGGGCACCCTACAATGAGCAGTTCTTC.

Concerning this clonotype: The junction differs from germline at one of its ends, possibly a read error. V is TRBV7-2 and J is TRBJ1-2; perhaps TRBD1 as D (6 bases). The CDR3 consists of 13 residues. The germline gives CDR1 SGHTA, CDR2 FQGNSA. The CDR3 DNA follows: TGTTCCAGCAGCTTACGGGGGGCAGGTGGCTACACCTTC. Amino acids: CSSSLRGAGGYTF.

The chain joins TRBV28 to TRBJ1-5; 7 bases agree with TRBD1. The CDR3 sequence is 15 residues long. V lost 5 bases and J lost 7; bases outside the gene matches: 11. Germline CDR1 MDHEN, CDR2 SYDVKM. CDR3 amino acids: CASSPDREGKQPQHF. The CDR3 region has the DNA TGTGCCAGCAGTCCCGACAGGGAAGGAAAACAGCCCCAGCATTTT.

This clonotype was observed a few times. This CDR3 reads CASSQVTGELFF. The CDR3 DNA sequence: TGTGCCAGCAGTCAGGTTACCGGGGAGCTGTTTTTT. This chain uses TRBV6-5 with TRBJ2-2; D unclear. Germline V lookup: CDR1 MNHEY, CDR2 SVGAGI. V was trimmed by 5 bases and J by 5 bases, leaving 6 bases between them. The CDR3 spans 12 residues.

The genes are TRBV27 and TRBJ1-1; weak D call: TRBD1 (5 bases). CDR3 length: 15 amino acids. Germline CDR1 is MNHEY and CDR2 is SMNVEV (reference sequence). V was trimmed by 6 bases and J by 8 bases, leaving 22 bases between them. The CDR3 sequence: CASRDGPGRDGEAFF. The DNA of the CDR3 is TGTGCCAGCAGAGACGGCCCCGGCAGGGATGGGGAAGCTTTCTTT.

The rearrangement uses TRBV7-2 and TRBJ1-1, with D tentatively TRBD1 (5 bases). Germline V gene lookup returns CDR1 SGHTA and CDR2 FQGNSA. The CDR3 has 15 residues. V lost 3 bases, J lost 0 bases, and 11 bases lay in between. CDR3 nucleotides: TGTGCCAGCAGCTTTGGGGCGCGCATGAACACTGAAGCTTTCTTT. It specifies CASSFGARMNTEAFF.

This clonotype has more than one count but fewer than ten. The chain has TRBV20-1 and TRBJ2-3; the D gene is possibly TRBD2 (5 bases). Germline assignment: CDR1 DFQATT and CDR2 SNEGSKA (reference sequence). V dropped 6 bases and J dropped 6 bases, with 16 bases sitting between them. CDR3 length: 13 residues. The CDR3 sequence is CSAIPRGSDTQYF. The CDR3 bases are TGCAGTGCCATTCCCCGGGGATCCGATACGCAGTATTTT.

CDR3 bases: TGCAGCGCTGGAAGGGACGATAACTCCTACAATGAGCAGTTCTTC. Its protein is CSAGRDDNSYNEQFF. The chain recombines TRBV29-1 with TRBJ2-1; D may match TRBD1 or TRBD2 (5 bases each). CDR1 is SQVTM, CDR2 ANQGSEA, per germline. The CDR3 runs 15 residues. The germline V and J ends were trimmed by 7 bases and 0 bases, with 16 bases remaining between them.

This clonotype was found a few times. The chain employs TRBV7-2 and TRBJ1-6; TRBD1 might be the D (6 bases). Germline V gene lookup returns CDR1 SGHTA and CDR2 FQGNSA. V gave up 5 bases and J gave up 5 bases, with 10 bases separating them. This CDR3 comprises 14 residues. The CDR3: CASSPGANNSPLHF. The CDR3 nucleotides read TGTGCCAGCAGCCCAGGGGCCAATAATTCACCCCTCCACTTT.

This clonotype has a handful of counts. This chain links TRBV29-1 with TRBJ2-3; D uncertain. Trimming stripped 6 bases from V and 3 bases from J, with 1 base between. Germline lookup yields CDR1 SQVTM and CDR2 ANQGSEA. This CDR3 has 9 amino acids. The CDR3 bases are TGCAGCGTGACAGATACGCAGTATTTT. This translates into CSVTDTQYF.

The rearrangement links TRBV20-1 to TRBJ2-4; 8 nucleotides agree with TRBD1. V gave up 6 bases and J gave up 6 bases; unmatched junction bases: 10. This CDR3 region has 14 residues. From germline, CDR1 is DFQATT and CDR2 SNEGSKA (reference sequence). Written as DNA, the CDR3 is TGCAGTGCAAAGACAGGGGACGTGGGAAACATTCAGTACTTC. As protein: CSAKTGDVGNIQYF.

This clonotype occurred a few times. The V gene is TRBV7-2, the J gene TRBJ2-7, with D possibly being TRBD1 (6 bases). The CDR3 has 13 residues. With 4 bases removed from V and 4 bases from J, the gap between germline ends came to 11 bases. From germline, CDR1 is SGHTA and CDR2 FQGNSA. Here the CDR3 DNA reads TGTGCCAGCAGCTCACAGCAGGGGTACGAGCAGTACTTC. Residues: CASSSQQGYEQYF.

This clonotype was detected only a few times. V gene TRBV4-2 combines with J gene TRBJ2-7; TRBD1 matches 10 bases. From germline, CDR1 is LGHNA and CDR2 YNFKEQ. CDR3 length: 14 residues. Trimming cost V 0 bases and J 6 bases; bases outside gene matches: 2. This chain's CDR3 is CASSQEGTGVEQYF. CDR3 sequence (DNA): TGTGCCAGCAGCCAAGAGGGGACAGGGGTCGAGCAGTACTTC.

This clonotype has more than one count but fewer than ten. V and J are TRBV5-5 and TRBJ2-5, with D perhaps matching TRBD1 (6 bases). Germline V gene lookup returns CDR1 SGHKS and CDR2 YYEKEE (reference sequence). Between the trimmed V and J ends, which lost 0 bases and 1 base, there was a span of 16 bases. The CDR3 is 17 amino acids. DNA of the CDR3: TGTGCCAGCAGCTTGGCACTGTTCCAAGGGGGCCAAGAGACCCAGTACTTC. Translating gives CASSLALFQGGQETQYF.

This clonotype was seen a handful of times. The gene calls are TRBV4-3 and TRBJ1-2; a possible D gene is TRBD1 (5 bases). The germline gives CDR1 LGHNA, CDR2 YSLEER. V was clipped by 2 bases and J by 7 bases, with 17 bases between them. The CDR3 spans 15 residues. The DNA of the CDR3 is TGCGCCAGCAGCCAAACCTTCGGAGGGGCAGTTGGCTACACCTTC. Translated: CASSQTFGGAVGYTF.

CDR3: CSVSFGGGGEQYF. CDR3 bases: TGCAGCGTCTCCTTTGGAGGGGGCGGCGAGCAGTACTTC. The V and J genes are TRBV29-1 and TRBJ2-7, with D maybe TRBD1 (7 bases). Germline V CDR1 and CDR2: SQVTM, ANQGSEA. Deletions cut 6 bases from V and 6 bases from J, with 18 bases between. The CDR3 runs 13 residues.

This chain links TRBV2 with TRBJ2-7; 7 nucleotides line up with TRBD1. The CDR3 is 15 residues long. V shed 0 bases, J shed 7 bases, and the junction held 9 bases outside the gene matches. CDR1 SNHLY and CDR2 FYNNEI come from the germline V gene. The CDR3 DNA is TGTGCCAGCAGTGAAGCAGGGCAGGGGGTGAGGGAGCAGTACTTC. Protein sequence: CASSEAGQGVREQYF.

The V call is TRBV4-1, the J call TRBJ2-7; D tentatively fits TRBD1 or TRBD2 (5 bases each). The length of the CDR3 is 16 residues. CDR1 is MGHRA and CDR2 is YSYEKL in the germline V gene. The V and J ends lost 3 bases and 0 bases respectively, with 15 bases between them. CDR3 sequence reads: CASSQTRDVSSYEQYF. For the CDR3, the DNA is TGCGCCAGCAGCCAGACCCGGGACGTAAGCTCCTACGAGCAGTACTTC.

This clonotype has at least ten counts. The V call is TRBV20-1, the J call TRBJ2-6, with 11 bases identical to TRBD1. J was trimmed by 3 bases and V by 5 bases; bases with no gene match: 6. Germline CDR1 is DFQATT and CDR2 is SNEGSKA (reference sequence). This CDR3 has 16 amino acids. The CDR3 DNA reads as TGCAGTGCTCCCGGGGGGACAGGGGGTGGGGCCAACGTCCTGACTTTC. It is translated as CSAPGGTGGGANVLTF.

On this clonotype: An end of the junction does not agree with germline; a read error may underlie this. J is TRBJ2-1 and V is TRBV7-7; 10 nucleotides align to TRBD1. This CDR3 comprises 15 residues. Germline V gene sequence: CDR1 SSHAT, CDR2 FNYEAQ (reference sequence). The CDR3 here is CASSLGGTGVDEQFF. The DNA of the CDR3 is TGTGCTAGCAGCTTAGGGGGGACAGGGGTAGATGAGCAGTTCTTC.